This TCR beta chain was found in a study of OX40 agonist ivuxolimab in advanced cancers. Study-wide context: The costimulatory receptor OX40 (CD134) was targeted by ivuxolimab, a fully human IgG2 agonistic monoclonal antibody. Intravenous ivuxolimab was administered to patients every 2 weeks at six dose levels: 0.01, 0.1, 0.3, 1.5, 3 and 10 mg/kg. The purpose of peripheral TCRbeta sequencing was to test whether ivuxolimab changed TCR sequence diversity and led to clonal T-cell expansion. Partial responses occurred in three dose-escalation patients, of whom one had hepatocellular carcinoma and two had cutaneous melanoma. The dose-escalation cohort was 82.7% male with a mean age of 60 years, ranging from roughly 23 to 85. Prior anti-PD-1, anti-PD-L1 or anti-CTLA-4 therapy was permitted, and checkpoint inhibitors had been received by about two fifths of dose-escalation patients. Of the approximately 53 patients in dose escalation, around 20 had hepatocellular carcinoma, some 15 had melanoma, 9 had renal cell carcinoma and 9 had head and neck cancer. The paper reports the monotherapy dose-escalation portion (N = 52 patients) of the phase I ivuxolimab trial.

Study-level results and caveats: At doses of 0.1 to 3.0 mg/kg, clonal expansion of both CD4+ and CD8+ blood T cells was observed from baseline to week 6. In the 0.1-3.0 mg/kg groups, partial responders were among the patients with the lowest normalized peripheral clonal expansion, particularly in CD8+ T cells. After ivuxolimab, expanded clones were on average more numerous among CD8+ T cells than among CD4+ T cells. The antigen specificity of the clonally expanded peripheral T cells was not determined. Low levels of normalized T-cell clonal expansion were also seen in some patients who did not respond.

Genomic DNA was isolated from the sorted cells so that the TCRbeta CDR3 region could be sequenced. The immunoSEQ Assay was used for sequencing of TCRbeta CDR3 regions. The immuneACCESS repertoire file appears here via TCRdb, limited to in-frame rearrangements. These files lack a portion of the clones; in checked studies, under half of the deficit traces to unresolved V genes, and the cause of the others is not known. Recorded for this sample are tens of thousands of clones; 94% of them occurred a single time. The ten largest account for 8.5% to 10% of the sample. In the case of this clone: Its cognate antigen has yet to be identified. Base-call qualities are not available, and no considerably larger clone is one nucleotide away.

From the germline V gene, CDR1 is SGHAT and CDR2 is FQNNGV. V lost 4 bases and J lost 7 bases, and the count of bases not matched to a germline gene is 6. From the cysteine through the phenylalanine, the CDR3 covers 13 amino acids. Of the read, only the CDR3 DNA is kept; its 39 bases are in frame from base 1. Patients with a history of autoimmune disease or receiving systemic immunosuppression were excluded from the trial. Peripheral blood for TCR sequencing was collected from all dose cohorts at baseline, on cycle 4 day 1, and on cycle 7 day 1. The samples were drawn from a first-in-human, open-label, multicenter phase I dose-escalation trial of ivuxolimab. The trial enrolled adults with locally advanced or metastatic head and neck squamous cell, hepatocellular, melanoma or renal cell carcinoma. Before TCR sequencing, CD4+ and CD8+ T cells were separately sorted from peripheral blood.

The receptor was derived from an adult with an advanced solid tumor such as melanoma, head and neck, liver or kidney cancer. The sample consisted of CD4+ or CD8+ T cells sorted from blood, taken in a trial of the OX40 agonist ivuxolimab. The sequence is built from TRBV11-2 and TRBJ2-7; 8 of the junction bases match TRBD1. The DNA is as follows: TGTGCCAGCAGCTCGACAGGGGCAGAAGAGCAGTACTTC. Translated, it gives CASSSTGAEEQYF. With all but the CDR3 taken from the reference TRBV11-2 and TRBJ2-7 genes, the full variable domain is: EAGVAQSPRYKIIEKRQSVAFWCNPISGHATLYWYQQILGQGPKLLIQFQNNGVVDDSQLPKDRFSAERLKGVDSTLKIQPAKLEDSAVYLCASSSTGAEEQYFGPGTRLTVT.